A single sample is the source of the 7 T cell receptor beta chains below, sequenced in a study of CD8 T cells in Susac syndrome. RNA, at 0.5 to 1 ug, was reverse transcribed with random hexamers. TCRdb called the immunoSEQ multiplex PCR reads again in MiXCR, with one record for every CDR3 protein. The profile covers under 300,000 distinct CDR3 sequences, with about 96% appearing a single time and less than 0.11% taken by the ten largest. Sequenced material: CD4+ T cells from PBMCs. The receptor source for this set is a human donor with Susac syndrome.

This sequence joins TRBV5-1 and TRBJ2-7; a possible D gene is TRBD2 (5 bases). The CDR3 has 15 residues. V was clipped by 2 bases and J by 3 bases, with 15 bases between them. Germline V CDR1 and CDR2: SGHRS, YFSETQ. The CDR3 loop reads CASSLRRDPYYEQYF. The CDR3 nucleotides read TGCGCCAGCAGCTTAAGACGGGATCCATACTACGAGCAGTACTTC.

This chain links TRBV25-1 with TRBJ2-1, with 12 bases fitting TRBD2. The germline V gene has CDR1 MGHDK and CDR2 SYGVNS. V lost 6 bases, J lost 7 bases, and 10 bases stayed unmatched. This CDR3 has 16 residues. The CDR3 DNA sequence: TGTGCCAGCAGGGCCCTAGCGGGAGGGTCTAGAAATGAGCAGTTCTTC. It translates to CASRALAGGSRNEQFF.

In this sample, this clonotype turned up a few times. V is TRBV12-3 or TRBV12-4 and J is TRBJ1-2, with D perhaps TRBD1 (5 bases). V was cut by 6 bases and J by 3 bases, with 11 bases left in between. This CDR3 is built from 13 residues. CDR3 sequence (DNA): TGTGCCAGCAGCCAGGGTGCTGACTATGGCTACACCTTC. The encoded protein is CASSQGADYGYTF.

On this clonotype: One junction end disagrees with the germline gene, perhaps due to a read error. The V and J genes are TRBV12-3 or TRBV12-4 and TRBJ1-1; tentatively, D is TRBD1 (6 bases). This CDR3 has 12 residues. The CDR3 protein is CAGTRGNAEAFF. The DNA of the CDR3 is TGTGCCGGAACGAGGGGGAACGCTGAAGCTTTCTTT.

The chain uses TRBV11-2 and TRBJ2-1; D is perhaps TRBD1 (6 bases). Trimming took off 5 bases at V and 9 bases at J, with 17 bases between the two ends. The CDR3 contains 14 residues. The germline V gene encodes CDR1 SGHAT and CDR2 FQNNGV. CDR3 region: CASSVFTGLGEQFF. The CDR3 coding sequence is TGTGCCAGCAGCGTATTCACAGGGTTAGGTGAGCAGTTCTTC.

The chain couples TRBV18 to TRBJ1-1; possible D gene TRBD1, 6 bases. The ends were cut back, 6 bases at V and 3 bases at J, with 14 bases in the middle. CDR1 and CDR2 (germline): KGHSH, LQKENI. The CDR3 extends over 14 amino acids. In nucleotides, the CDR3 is TGTGCCAGCTCGGGAACAGGGTCTGACACTGAAGCTTTCTTT. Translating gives CASSGTGSDTEAFF.

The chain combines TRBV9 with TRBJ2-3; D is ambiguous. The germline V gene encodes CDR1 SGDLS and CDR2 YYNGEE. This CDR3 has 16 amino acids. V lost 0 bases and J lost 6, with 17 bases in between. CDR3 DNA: TGTGCCAGCAGCGTAGGGGGTGACCAACGGGTGGATACGCAGTATTTT. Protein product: CASSVGGDQRVDTQYF.